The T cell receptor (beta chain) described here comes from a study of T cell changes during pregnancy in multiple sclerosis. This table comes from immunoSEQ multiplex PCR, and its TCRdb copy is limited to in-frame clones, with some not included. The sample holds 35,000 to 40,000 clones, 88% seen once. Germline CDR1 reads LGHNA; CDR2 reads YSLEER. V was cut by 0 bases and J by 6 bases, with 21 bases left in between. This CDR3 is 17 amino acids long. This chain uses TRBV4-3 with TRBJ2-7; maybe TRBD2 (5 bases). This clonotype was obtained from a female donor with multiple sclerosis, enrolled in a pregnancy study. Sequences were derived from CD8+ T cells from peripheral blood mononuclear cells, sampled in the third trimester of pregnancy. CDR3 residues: CASSQDSIFRGSGEQYF. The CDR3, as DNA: TGCGCCAGCAGCCAAGATTCGATCTTCCGAGGGTCTGGCGAGCAGTACTTC.